The rows below give T cell receptor beta chains drawn from one sample of a study of cytomegalovirus exposure and HLA in healthy donors. This table comes from immunoSEQ multiplex PCR, and its TCRdb copy is limited to in-frame clones, with some not included. The table records tens of thousands of clones, 85% to 95% of them present only once. The sample was PBMCs. The source of these receptors is a man between 18 and 35 years old in good health and CMV-seronegative. CDR3s include the opening cysteine and the closing phenylalanine or tryptophan. The D gene is left open where the match is weak. Part of the rows lack a size; the others show once, few, many or a class for expanded clones.

v_call: TRBV29-1
d_call: TRBD1
j_call: TRBJ2-5
clone_size: -
cdr3_aa: CSGDSQETQYF
cdr3_nt: TGCAGCGGGGACAGCCAAGAGACCCAGTACTTC

v_call: TRBV29-1
d_call: TRBD2
j_call: TRBJ2-2
clone_size: once
cdr3_aa: CSVSSGRADTGELFF
cdr3_nt: TGCAGCGTATCTAGCGGGAGGGCAGACACCGGGGAGCTGTTTTTT

v_call: TRBV5-4
d_call: -
j_call: TRBJ1-1
clone_size: -
cdr3_aa: CASSTSEGVTEAFF
cdr3_nt: TGTGCCAGCAGCACCTCTGAGGGGGTTACTGAAGCTTTCTTT

v_call: TRBV7-2
d_call: -
j_call: TRBJ1-2
clone_size: once
cdr3_aa: CASSLTPIWSYGYTF
cdr3_nt: TGTGCCAGCAGCTTAACCCCCATATGGAGCTATGGCTACACCTTC

v_call: TRBV2
d_call: TRBD1
j_call: TRBJ2-7
clone_size: -
cdr3_aa: CASSGGQTYEQYF
cdr3_nt: TGTGCCAGCAGTGGGGGACAGACCTACGAGCAGTACTTC

v_call: TRBV7-2
d_call: -
j_call: TRBJ1-2
clone_size: -
cdr3_aa: CASSLDTGSNYGYTF
cdr3_nt: TGTGCCAGCAGCTTGGACACAGGGTCTAACTATGGCTACACCTTC

v_call: TRBV27
d_call: TRBD2
j_call: TRBJ2-1
clone_size: once
cdr3_aa: CASSLLAGSGNEQFF
cdr3_nt: TGTGCCAGCAGTCTCTTAGCGGGTTCGGGCAATGAGCAGTTCTTC

v_call: TRBV28
d_call: TRBD2
j_call: TRBJ2-1
clone_size: -
cdr3_aa: CASAVQPRARGDNEQFF
cdr3_nt: TGTGCCAGCGCAGTCCAGCCTCGGGCTCGGGGGGACAATGAGCAGTTCTTC

v_call: TRBV6-6
d_call: -
j_call: TRBJ1-1
clone_size: -
cdr3_aa: CASSGQMNTEAFF
cdr3_nt: TGTGCCAGCAGTGGACAAATGAACACTGAAGCTTTCTTT

v_call: TRBV19
d_call: TRBD1
j_call: TRBJ1-5
clone_size: -
cdr3_aa: CASITGTGSNQPQHF
cdr3_nt: TGTGCCAGTATCACCGGGACAGGAAGCAATCAGCCCCAGCATTTT

v_call: TRBV19
d_call: -
j_call: TRBJ1-2
clone_size: -
cdr3_aa: CASVDSYYGYTF
cdr3_nt: TGTGCCAGTGTCGACTCCTACTATGGCTACACCTTC

v_call: TRBV27
d_call: -
j_call: TRBJ1-5
clone_size: -
cdr3_aa: CASSFAGGNQPQHF
cdr3_nt: TGTGCCAGCAGTTTTGCGGGGGGCAATCAGCCCCAGCATTTT

v_call: TRBV7-9
d_call: TRBD1
j_call: TRBJ2-7
clone_size: -
cdr3_aa: CASSPRNQGEWDEQYF
cdr3_nt: TGTGCCAGCAGCCCCCGTAATCAGGGGGAGTGGGACGAGCAGTACTTC

v_call: TRBV18
d_call: TRBD1
j_call: TRBJ1-5
clone_size: -
cdr3_aa: CASSEGQGPQPQHF
cdr3_nt: TGTGCCAGCTCGGAAGGACAGGGACCCCAGCCCCAGCATTTT

v_call: TRBV2
d_call: -
j_call: TRBJ2-5
clone_size: -
cdr3_aa: CASSGTWLRETQYF
cdr3_nt: TGTGCCAGCAGTGGGACATGGCTGAGGGAGACCCAGTACTTC

v_call: TRBV11-2
d_call: TRBD2
j_call: TRBJ2-7
clone_size: once
cdr3_aa: CASTPSGLYEQYF
cdr3_nt: TGTGCCAGCACCCCTAGCGGGCTCTACGAGCAGTACTTC

v_call: TRBV6-5
d_call: -
j_call: TRBJ1-6
clone_size: -
cdr3_aa: CASSPGGSNNSPLHF
cdr3_nt: TGTGCCAGCAGCCCCGGAGGCTCGAATAATTCACCCCTCCACTTT

v_call: TRBV12-5
d_call: -
j_call: TRBJ2-7
clone_size: -
cdr3_aa: CASGSVSSSGNTDDYEQYF
cdr3_nt: TGTGCTAGTGGTTCGGTAAGCAGTTCCGGGAATACAGACGATTACGAGCAGTACTTC

v_call: TRBV5-4
d_call: TRBD2
j_call: TRBJ2-4
clone_size: -
cdr3_aa: CASSPTGGDKNIQYF
cdr3_nt: TGTGCCAGCAGCCCTACCGGGGGGGACAAAAACATTCAGTACTTC

v_call: TRBV7-7
d_call: TRBD1
j_call: TRBJ1-5
clone_size: -
cdr3_aa: CASSRGQGSYSNQPQHF
cdr3_nt: TGTGCCAGCAGCCGAGGACAGGGGTCATATAGCAATCAGCCCCAGCATTTT

v_call: TRBV11-2
d_call: -
j_call: TRBJ2-1
clone_size: -
cdr3_aa: CASSLDFGYRQNNEQFF
cdr3_nt: TGTGCCAGCAGCTTAGATTTCGGATATAGACAGAACAATGAGCAGTTCTTC

v_call: TRBV11-2
d_call: -
j_call: TRBJ2-3
clone_size: -
cdr3_aa: CASSLAADTQYF
cdr3_nt: TGTGCCAGCAGCTTGGCCGCAGATACGCAGTATTTT

v_call: TRBV5-4
d_call: TRBD1
j_call: TRBJ1-2
clone_size: -
cdr3_aa: CASSWDPGTGNYGYTF
cdr3_nt: TGTGCCAGCAGCTGGGACCCCGGGACAGGGAACTATGGCTACACCTTC

v_call: TRBV28
d_call: -
j_call: TRBJ1-5
clone_size: -
cdr3_aa: CASSLSRLSQHF
cdr3_nt: TGTGCCAGCAGTTTATCCAGGCTGTCCCAGCATTTT

v_call: TRBV9
d_call: -
j_call: TRBJ2-7
clone_size: once
cdr3_aa: CASSDSATYEQYF
cdr3_nt: TGTGCCAGCAGCGATAGCGCCACCTACGAGCAGTACTTC

v_call: TRBV27
d_call: TRBD1
j_call: TRBJ1-5
clone_size: once
cdr3_aa: CASSPSPAGGQSQPQHF
cdr3_nt: TGTGCCAGCAGTCCCTCCCCGGCAGGGGGCCAGTCACAGCCCCAGCATTTT

v_call: TRBV10-1
d_call: -
j_call: TRBJ2-7
clone_size: -
cdr3_aa: CASSDSNLAEQYF
cdr3_nt: TGCGCCAGCAGTGATAGCAATTTAGCTGAGCAGTACTTC

v_call: TRBV19
d_call: TRBD2
j_call: TRBJ2-1
clone_size: -
cdr3_aa: CASTMGLAHNEQFF
cdr3_nt: TGTGCCAGTACAATGGGACTAGCTCACAATGAGCAGTTCTTC

v_call: TRBV19
d_call: TRBD1
j_call: TRBJ2-3
clone_size: -
cdr3_aa: CASRTGFGGSTDTQYF
cdr3_nt: TGTGCCAGTAGGACAGGGTTTGGAGGTAGCACAGATACGCAGTATTTT

v_call: TRBV29-1
d_call: -
j_call: TRBJ2-2
clone_size: -
cdr3_aa: CSVEYLRRTGELFF
cdr3_nt: TGCAGCGTTGAGTACTTGCGGAGAACCGGGGAGCTGTTTTTT

v_call: TRBV6-1
d_call: TRBD2
j_call: TRBJ2-7
clone_size: -
cdr3_aa: CASSPTSGRGEQYF
cdr3_nt: TGTGCCAGCAGCCCAACTAGCGGGAGAGGCGAGCAGTACTTC

v_call: TRBV9
d_call: -
j_call: TRBJ2-1
clone_size: -
cdr3_aa: CASSVVPQGGNEQFF
cdr3_nt: TGTGCCAGCAGCGTAGTCCCGCAGGGAGGCAATGAGCAGTTCTTC

v_call: TRBV6-5
d_call: -
j_call: TRBJ1-1
clone_size: -
cdr3_aa: CASSWGVNTEAFF
cdr3_nt: TGTGCCAGCAGTTGGGGGGTAAACACTGAAGCTTTCTTT

v_call: TRBV6-6
d_call: TRBD2
j_call: TRBJ2-1
clone_size: -
cdr3_aa: CASSLLAGSEQFF
cdr3_nt: TGTGCCAGCAGCCTTTTAGCGGGAAGTGAGCAGTTCTTC

v_call: TRBV6-1
d_call: TRBD1
j_call: TRBJ2-7
clone_size: -
cdr3_aa: CASDLTGGYEQYF
cdr3_nt: TGTGCCAGCGATTTGACAGGGGGCTACGAGCAGTACTTC

v_call: TRBV19
d_call: TRBD1
j_call: TRBJ2-4
clone_size: -
cdr3_aa: CASSITGTGNIQYF
cdr3_nt: TGTGCCAGTAGTATCACCGGGACAGGAAACATTCAGTACTTC

v_call: TRBV6-6
d_call: -
j_call: TRBJ2-6
clone_size: -
cdr3_aa: CASSRLSSGANVLTF
cdr3_nt: TGTGCCAGCAGTAGACTGAGCTCTGGGGCCAACGTCCTGACTTTC

v_call: TRBV18
d_call: TRBD2
j_call: TRBJ2-7
clone_size: -
cdr3_aa: CASSPGGGSSYEQYF
cdr3_nt: TGTGCCAGCTCACCAGGCGGGGGGTCCTCCTACGAGCAGTACTTC

v_call: TRBV19
d_call: TRBD1
j_call: TRBJ2-1
clone_size: -
cdr3_aa: CASRTGQGYNEQFF
cdr3_nt: TGTGCCAGTCGGACGGGACAGGGGTACAATGAGCAGTTCTTC

v_call: TRBV7-9
d_call: TRBD1
j_call: TRBJ1-1
clone_size: -
cdr3_aa: CASSFMGTANTEAFF
cdr3_nt: TGTGCCAGCAGCTTTATGGGGACAGCGAACACTGAAGCTTTCTTT

v_call: TRBV7-2
d_call: TRBD2
j_call: TRBJ2-5
clone_size: -
cdr3_aa: CASSLGLAGTQYF
cdr3_nt: TGTGCCAGCAGCTTAGGACTAGCGGGGACCCAGTACTTC

v_call: TRBV28
d_call: TRBD1
j_call: TRBJ1-2
clone_size: -
cdr3_aa: CASSSGQGVGGYTF
cdr3_nt: TGTGCCAGCAGCTCCGGACAGGGGGTGGGTGGCTACACCTTC

v_call: TRBV29-1
d_call: -
j_call: TRBJ1-2
clone_size: -
cdr3_aa: CSVEPTGSGYGYTF
cdr3_nt: TGCAGCGTTGAACCCACAGGGAGCGGCTATGGCTACACCTTC

v_call: TRBV7-2
d_call: -
j_call: TRBJ2-2
clone_size: -
cdr3_aa: CASSPDLESGELFF
cdr3_nt: TGTGCCAGCAGCCCAGATCTAGAGTCCGGGGAGCTGTTTTTT

v_call: TRBV19
d_call: TRBD1
j_call: TRBJ1-1
clone_size: -
cdr3_aa: CASSIRGQGDTEAFF
cdr3_nt: TGTGCCAGTAGTATACGCGGACAGGGGGACACTGAAGCTTTCTTT

v_call: TRBV9
d_call: TRBD2
j_call: TRBJ2-7
clone_size: -
cdr3_aa: CASSRTSGSSYEQYF
cdr3_nt: TGTGCCAGCAGCCGTACTAGCGGGAGCTCCTACGAGCAGTACTTC

v_call: TRBV10-3
d_call: TRBD2
j_call: TRBJ2-1
clone_size: -
cdr3_aa: CAISEKLAGEGNEQFF
cdr3_nt: TGTGCCATCAGTGAGAAGCTAGCGGGAGAAGGGAATGAGCAGTTCTTC

v_call: TRBV28
d_call: -
j_call: TRBJ2-7
clone_size: -
cdr3_aa: CASSLSDSYNEQYF
cdr3_nt: TGTGCCAGCAGTTTATCGGACAGTTACAACGAGCAGTACTTC

v_call: TRBV5-1
d_call: -
j_call: TRBJ2-3
clone_size: -
cdr3_aa: CASSFTGTQPSTDTQYF
cdr3_nt: TGCGCCAGCAGCTTCACCGGGACACAGCCTAGCACAGATACGCAGTATTTT

v_call: TRBV2
d_call: TRBD2
j_call: TRBJ2-7
clone_size: -
cdr3_aa: CASRKTSGTHEQYF
cdr3_nt: TGTGCCAGCAGAAAGACTAGCGGGACCCACGAGCAGTACTTC

v_call: TRBV7-8
d_call: -
j_call: TRBJ2-7
clone_size: -
cdr3_aa: CASSSRDSSYEQYF
cdr3_nt: TGTGCCAGCAGCTCCCGGGACTCGTCCTACGAGCAGTACTTC